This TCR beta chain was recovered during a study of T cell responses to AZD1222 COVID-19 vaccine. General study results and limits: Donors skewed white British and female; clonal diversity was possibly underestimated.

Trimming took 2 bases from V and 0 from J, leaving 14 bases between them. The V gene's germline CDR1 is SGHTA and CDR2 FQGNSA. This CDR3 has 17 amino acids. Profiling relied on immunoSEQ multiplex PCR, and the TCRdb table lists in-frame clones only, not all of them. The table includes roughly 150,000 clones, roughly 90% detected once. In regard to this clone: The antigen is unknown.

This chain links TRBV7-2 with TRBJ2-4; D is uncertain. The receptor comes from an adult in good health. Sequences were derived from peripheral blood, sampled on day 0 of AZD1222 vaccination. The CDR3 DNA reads TGTGCCAGCAGCTTATTCGCCCTGGACCTAGCCAAAAACATTCAGTACTTC. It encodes CASSLFALDLAKNIQYF.